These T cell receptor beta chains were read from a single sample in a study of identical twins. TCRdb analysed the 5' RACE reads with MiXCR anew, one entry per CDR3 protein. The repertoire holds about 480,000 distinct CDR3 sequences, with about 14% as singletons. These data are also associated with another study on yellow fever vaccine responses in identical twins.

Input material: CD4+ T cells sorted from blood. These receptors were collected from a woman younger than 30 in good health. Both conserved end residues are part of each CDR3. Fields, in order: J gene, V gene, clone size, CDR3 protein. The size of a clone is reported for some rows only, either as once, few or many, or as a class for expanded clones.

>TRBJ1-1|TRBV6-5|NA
CASNLTGENTEAFF
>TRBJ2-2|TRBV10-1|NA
CASSEGVDGELFF
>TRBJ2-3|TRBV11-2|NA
CASSLFSGRSTDTQYF
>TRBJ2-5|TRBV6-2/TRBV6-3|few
CASSSIQETQYF
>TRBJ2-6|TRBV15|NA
CATSSQGTGANVLTF
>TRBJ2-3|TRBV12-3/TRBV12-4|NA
CASSLVTGGSDTQYF
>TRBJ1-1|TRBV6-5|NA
CASSYSWSAEAFF
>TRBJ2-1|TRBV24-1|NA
CATSDPGLGPNNEQFF
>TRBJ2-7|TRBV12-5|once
CASGSGDRGDEQYF
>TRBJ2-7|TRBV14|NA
CASRLAGVSNEQYF
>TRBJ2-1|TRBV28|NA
CASSLSSRREQFF
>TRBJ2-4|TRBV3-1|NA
CASSTSGGLAKNIQYF
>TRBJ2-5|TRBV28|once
CASKGGSGPQETQYF
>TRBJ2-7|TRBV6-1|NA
CASLSSWGYEQYF
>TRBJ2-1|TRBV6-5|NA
CASSYRGTGINEQFF
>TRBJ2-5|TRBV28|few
CASRAGGETQYF
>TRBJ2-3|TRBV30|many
CAWTSGGDTQYF
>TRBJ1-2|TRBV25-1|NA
CASSEREISYGYTF
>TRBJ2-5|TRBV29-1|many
CSVEVTQGVETQYF
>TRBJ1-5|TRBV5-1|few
CASSLGDRGSQPQHF
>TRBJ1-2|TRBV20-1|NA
CSAGAVNILFGGYTF
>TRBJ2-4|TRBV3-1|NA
CASSSLAGGFRNIQYF
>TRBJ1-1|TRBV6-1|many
CASSATQTGRNTEAFF
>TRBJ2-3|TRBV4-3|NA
CASSQGPGLAWENTQYF
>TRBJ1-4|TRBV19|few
CASSIRQGQEKLFF
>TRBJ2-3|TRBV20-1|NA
CSARATGTTDTQYF
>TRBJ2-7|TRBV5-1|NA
CASSSEGGLADGSEQYF
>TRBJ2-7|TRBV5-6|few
CASSGRGYAYEQYF
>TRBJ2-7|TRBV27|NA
CASSLSPGKVPYEQYF
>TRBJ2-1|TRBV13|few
CASSLKRLAGGPNEQFF
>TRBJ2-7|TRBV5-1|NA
CASSSFSPTGGRTYEQYF
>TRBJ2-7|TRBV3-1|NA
CASSQDRKQPYEQYF
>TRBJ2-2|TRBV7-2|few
CASAGGRAGELFF
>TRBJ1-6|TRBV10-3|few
CAISSRVVDSPLHF
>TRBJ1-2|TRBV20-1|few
CSASTGGAGYGYTF
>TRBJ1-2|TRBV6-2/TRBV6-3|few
CASSWASGEGHYGYTF
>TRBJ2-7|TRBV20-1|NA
CSARLARGLSEQYF
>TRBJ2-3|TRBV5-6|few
CASSLLGRGSTDTQYF
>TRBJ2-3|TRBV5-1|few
CASSLQRGGQDTQYF
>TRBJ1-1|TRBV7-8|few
CASSLEGRLNTEAFF
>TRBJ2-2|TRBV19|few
CASRYGDRNTGELFF
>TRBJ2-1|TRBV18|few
CASSPPKMTYNEQFF
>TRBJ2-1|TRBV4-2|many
CASSQVAGAGYEQFF
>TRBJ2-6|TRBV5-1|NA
CASRLGESGANVLTF
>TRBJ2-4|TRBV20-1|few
CSATQGGQGAIRNIQYF
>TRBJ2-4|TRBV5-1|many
CASSLQTGVGKNIQYF
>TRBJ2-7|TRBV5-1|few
CASSLVGSGTPYEQYF
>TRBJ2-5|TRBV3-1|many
CASSQGADQETQYF
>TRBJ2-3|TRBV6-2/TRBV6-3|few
CASTNGLFSTSGKSDTQYF
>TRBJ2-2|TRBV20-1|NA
CSARFRGFTGELFF
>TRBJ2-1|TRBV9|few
CASSYGTSSYNEQFF
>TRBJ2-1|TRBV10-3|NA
CAISTGGTPYNEQFF
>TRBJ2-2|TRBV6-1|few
CAARGTAITGELFF
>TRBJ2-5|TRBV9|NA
CASSVAGSGVQETQYF
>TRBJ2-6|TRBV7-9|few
CASSPPGTGLANVLTF